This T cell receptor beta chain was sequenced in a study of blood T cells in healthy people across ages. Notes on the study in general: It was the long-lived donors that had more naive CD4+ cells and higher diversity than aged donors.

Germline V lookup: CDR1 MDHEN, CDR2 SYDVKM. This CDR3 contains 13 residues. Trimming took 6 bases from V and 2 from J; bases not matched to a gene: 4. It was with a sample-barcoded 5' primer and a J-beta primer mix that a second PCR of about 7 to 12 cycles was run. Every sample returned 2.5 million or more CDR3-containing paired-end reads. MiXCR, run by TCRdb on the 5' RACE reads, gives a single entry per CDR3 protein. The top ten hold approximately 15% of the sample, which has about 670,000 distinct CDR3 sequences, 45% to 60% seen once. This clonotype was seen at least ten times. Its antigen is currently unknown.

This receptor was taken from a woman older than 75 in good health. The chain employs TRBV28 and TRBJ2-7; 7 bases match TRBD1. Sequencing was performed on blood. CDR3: CASRGDSTYEQYF. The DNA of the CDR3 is TGTGCCAGCAGGGGGGACAGCACCTACGAGCAGTACTTC.